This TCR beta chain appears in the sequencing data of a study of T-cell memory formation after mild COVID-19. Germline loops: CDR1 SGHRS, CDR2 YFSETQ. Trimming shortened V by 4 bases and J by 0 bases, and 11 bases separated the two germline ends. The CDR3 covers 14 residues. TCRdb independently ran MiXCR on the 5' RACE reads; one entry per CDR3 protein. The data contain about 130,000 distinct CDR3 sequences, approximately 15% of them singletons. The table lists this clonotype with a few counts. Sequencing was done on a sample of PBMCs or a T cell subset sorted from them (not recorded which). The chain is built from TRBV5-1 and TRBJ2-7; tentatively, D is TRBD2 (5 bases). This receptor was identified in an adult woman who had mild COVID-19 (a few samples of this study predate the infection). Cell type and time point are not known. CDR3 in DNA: TGCGCCAGCAGCACCTCCGGGATCTCCTACGAGCAGTACTTC. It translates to CASSTSGISYEQYF.